This section outlines one T cell receptor (beta chain) sequence together with its context. In the authors' workflow: Amplification of reference gene primers provided the estimated nucleated cell counts. The data were produced by immunoSEQ multiplex PCR, yet TCRdb's version contains in-frame clones alone and is incomplete. Clone size and V and J calls were adopted from that table, with D and trimming inferred from the DNA. The top ten clones hold roughly 6.2% of a sample with about 85,000 clones, 80% to 85% of them seen once. This entry is derived from a study of blood T cell repertoires in COVID-19. Overall study context: The United States, Italy and Spain supplied acute and convalescent COVID-19 samples. The cDNA or gDNA used as material had been derived from T cells, B-cell-depleted T cells, or PBMCs.

Between the trimmed V and J ends, which lost 8 bases and 3 bases, there was a span of 8 bases. The CDR3 totals 11 residues. Looked up from germline, CDR1 is SNHLY and CDR2 is FYNNEI. This sequence originates from a man aged 55 to 69 with acute or convalescent COVID-19. The rearrangement joins TRBV2 to TRBJ2-7; the D gene is possibly TRBD2 (5 bases). The sample comprised peripheral blood. CDR3 nucleotide sequence: TGTGCCAGCGTCCGGGACTACGAGCAGTACTTC. Amino acids: CASVRDYEQYF.